A single sample is the source of the 12 T cell receptor beta chains below, sequenced in a study of cytomegalovirus exposure and HLA in healthy donors. Only in-frame clones appear in the TCRdb table, and some are missing; sequencing was by immunoSEQ multiplex PCR. The sample comprises approximately 120,000 clones, about nine tenths of which are singletons, and 2% to 2.5% rests with the top ten. The sequencing sample was made of PBMCs. The receptor set was obtained from a woman younger than 30 in good health and CMV-seronegative.

The genes are TRBV13 and TRBJ2-7; no clear D gene. In germline, CDR1 is PRHDT, CDR2 FYEKMQ (reference sequence). The CDR3 is 18 residues long. Between the trimmed V and J ends, which lost 5 bases and 2 bases, there was a span of 25 bases. The CDR3 bases are TGTGCCAGCAGCCCGCCCCTTGAGGAGATTAACCCCACCTACGAGCAGTACTTC. It encodes CASSPPLEEINPTYEQYF.

V and J are TRBV25-1 and TRBJ2-7; D is possibly TRBD1 (5 bases). V shed 4 bases and J shed 0 bases, with 10 bases lying between them. Per germline, CDR1 MGHDK and CDR2 SYGVNS. The CDR3 has 14 residues. DNA of the CDR3: TGTGCCAGCAGTGGAACAGGTTCCTCCTACGAGCAGTACTTC. Translation gives CASSGTGSSYEQYF.

The V gene is TRBV7-9, the J gene TRBJ2-7; D is unclear. The CDR3 has 14 residues. Trimming took off 1 base at V and 3 bases at J, with 10 bases between the two ends. In germline, CDR1 is SEHNR, CDR2 FQNEAQ (reference sequence). The CDR3 sequence is CASSLGGSLYEQYF. The CDR3 nucleotides read TGTGCCAGCAGCTTAGGAGGATCCCTCTACGAGCAGTACTTC.

The chain recombines TRBV2 with TRBJ2-2; TRBD2 matches at 7 bases. This CDR3 contains 14 residues. The germline V gene encodes CDR1 SNHLY and CDR2 FYNNEI. J was trimmed by 4 bases and V by 2 bases; bases with no gene match: 1. In DNA, the CDR3 is TGTGCCAGCAGTGAACGCGGGGGCACCGGGGAGCTGTTTTTT. Residues: CASSERGGTGELFF.

The chain links TRBV30 to TRBJ2-6; 8 bases align to TRBD2. V lost 4 bases and J lost 5; bases outside the gene matches: 4. The CDR3 covers 14 residues. The germline CDR1 and CDR2 sequences are GTSNPN and SVGIG (reference sequence). The CDR3 DNA reads as TGTGCCTGGACCCCGGGGGGGAGGGCCAACGTCCTGACTTTC. It translates to CAWTPGGRANVLTF.

The rearrangement links TRBV5-6 to TRBJ2-3; 12 nucleotides line up with TRBD2. The V and J ends lost 1 base and 5 bases, in that order; junction bases with no gene match: 11. Germline CDR1 is SGHDT and CDR2 is YYEEEE. The CDR3 has 18 residues. In DNA form, the CDR3 reads TGTGCCAGCAGCTTGAGGAAGACTAGCGGGGGTTTTGGAGATACGCAGTATTTT. Its translation: CASSLRKTSGGFGDTQYF. Complete variable domain (other parts from reference TRBV5-6 and TRBJ2-3): DAGVTQSPTHLIKTRGQQVTLRCSPKSGHDTVSWYQQALGQGPQFIFQYYEEEERQRGNFPDRFSGHQFPNYSSELNVNALLLGDSALYLCASSLRKTSGGFGDTQYFGPGTRLTVL.

The V and J genes are TRBV25-1 and TRBJ1-6; D uncertain. Looked up from germline, CDR1 is MGHDK and CDR2 is SYGVNS. Trimming stripped 4 bases from V and 7 bases from J, with 8 bases between. There are 13 residues in the CDR3. The DNA of the CDR3 is TGTGCCAGCAGTGGTAGCGGGAATTCACCCCTCCACTTT. It codes for CASSGSGNSPLHF.

DNA of the CDR3: TGTGCCAGCTCACCAAACGCAGCGGGGGGCTACACCGGGGAGCTGTTTTTT. Translated, it gives CASSPNAAGGYTGELFF. The chain combines TRBV18 with TRBJ2-2, with 9 positions matching TRBD2. Per the germline V gene, CDR1 is KGHSH and CDR2 is LQKENI. J gave up 3 bases and V 2 bases, and 7 bases lay outside the gene matches. CDR3 length: 17 residues.

The chain has TRBV27 and TRBJ2-3; D is perhaps TRBD2 (5 bases). The CDR3 has 14 residues. V dropped 6 bases and J dropped 3 bases, with 13 bases sitting between them. CDR1 is MNHEY and CDR2 is SMNVEV in the germline V gene (reference sequence). CDR3 DNA: TGTGCCAGCAGGCCCCGACCGGGGACAGATACGCAGTATTTT. This codes for CASRPRPGTDTQYF.

Only one count was recorded for this clone. The rearrangement joins TRBV7-8 to TRBJ1-1; no clear D gene. The CDR3 is 14 amino acids. V was cut by 0 bases and J by 1 base, with 6 bases left in between. The germline gives CDR1 SGHVS, CDR2 FQNEAQ. CDR3: CASSLAAGNTEAFF. For the CDR3, the DNA is TGTGCCAGCAGCTTAGCCGCGGGGAACACTGAAGCTTTCTTT.

The rearrangement uses TRBV28 and TRBJ1-1, with D possibly being TRBD1 (6 bases). There are 15 residues in the CDR3. V lost 3 bases and J lost 3, with 14 bases in between. The germline gives CDR1 MDHEN, CDR2 SYDVKM. CDR3 DNA: TGTGCCAGCAGTTTCTTGGGCAGGGGACACACTGAAGCTTTCTTT. Protein sequence: CASSFLGRGHTEAFF.

The genes are TRBV9 and TRBJ2-7, with 9 bases lining up with TRBD1. The germline V gene has CDR1 SGDLS and CDR2 YYNGEE. CDR3 length: 14 residues. J was trimmed by 7 bases and V by 5 bases; bases with no gene match: 10. The DNA of the CDR3 is TGTGCCAGCAGTGGACAGGGGAATGATTTGGAGCAGTACTTC. This translates into CASSGQGNDLEQYF. The whole variable domain, filled in from reference TRBV9 and TRBJ2-7, reads DSGVTQTPKHLITATGQRVTLRCSPRSGDLSVYWYQQSLDQGLQFLIQYYNGEERAKGNILERFSAQQFPDLHSELNLSSLELGDSALYFCASSGQGNDLEQYFGPGTRLTVT.